Sequencing of this T cell receptor (beta chain) was carried out in a study of blood T cell repertoires in COVID-19. Study background: Donors in the United States, Italy and Spain gave samples during acute or convalescent COVID-19.

V was clipped by 6 bases and J by 1 base, with 8 bases between them. The CDR3 has 13 amino acids. Germline V lookup: CDR1 KGHSH, CDR2 LQKENI. Study processing details: Amplification of reference gene primers was used by the study to estimate nucleated cell counts. Assay: immunoSEQ multiplex PCR; the TCRdb copy retains only in-frame clones and omits some. Clonal size and the V and J genes are those of that table, whereas D and trimming came from the DNA. The profile shows hundreds of thousands of clones, 86% of them singletons. The chain has TRBV18 and TRBJ2-3; no clear D gene. This TCR derives from a woman aged 25 to 39 with active or convalescent COVID-19. The sample taken for sequencing was peripheral blood. The CDR3 DNA follows: TGTGCCAGCTCGCCGCCAGGCACAGATACGCAGTATTTT. Protein product: CASSPPGTDTQYF.